This T cell receptor beta chain was recovered during a study of spatial heterogeneity in lung cancer. The overall study: Alpha-chain sequences were consistently detected in smaller numbers than beta-chain sequences.

Judged by abundance, this clonotype is medium-sized. Unique molecular identifiers tagged every individual TCR cDNA molecule. From the 5' RACE reads, TCRdb called clonotypes with MiXCR, one entry per CDR3 protein. The repertoire holds about 48,000 distinct CDR3 sequences, under 6% seen once, with roughly 10% in the top ten. Described time point: sample taken at primary tumor resection. Sequencing was performed on whole RNA extracted from tumor and nontumor lung tissue, or from frozen PBMC, and the material was left unsorted. This CDR3 spans 15 amino acids. V shed 6 bases and J 2 bases; nucleotides not matched to a gene: 4.

The source of this sequence is a male donor with early-stage non-small cell lung cancer. The chain carries TRBV12-3 or TRBV12-4 and TRBJ2-7; TRBD2 aligns across 13 bases. The sample consisted of PBMCs, taken at surgery. CDR3 sequence: CASSPGLAGAYEQYF. CDR3 coding DNA: TGTGCCAGCAGCCCTGGACTAGCGGGAGCCTACGAGCAGTACTTC.